These T cell receptor beta chains were read from a single sample in a study of PD-1 blockade in classical Hodgkin lymphoma. Repertoires were generated with immunoSEQ multiplex PCR, while TCRdb's copy carries only in-frame clones and drops some. The sample includes about 19,000 clones, 65% to 85% of them seen just once. The material sequenced was peripheral blood mononuclear cells (PBMCs), taken before the fourth cycle of nivolumab. Receptors originate from a human donor with classical Hodgkin lymphoma. Each CDR3 is given without its conserved first and last residue. Fields, in order: V gene, J gene, CDR3 protein.

v_call: TRBV6-5; j_call: TRBJ2-1; cdr3_aa: ASSPLGTYNEQF
v_call: TRBV4-3; j_call: TRBJ2-7; cdr3_aa: ASSQAPGDSYEQY
v_call: TRBV5-1; j_call: TRBJ1-4; cdr3_aa: ASSFRPGNEKLF
v_call: TRBV7-2; j_call: TRBJ2-1; cdr3_aa: ASSHGLARDNEQF
v_call: TRBV6-1; j_call: TRBJ2-5; cdr3_aa: ASRDIGRETQY
v_call: TRBV7-8; j_call: TRBJ2-7; cdr3_aa: ASSPLLAGVRASYEQY
v_call: TRBV6-5; j_call: TRBJ1-1; cdr3_aa: ASSRDPFLAEAF
v_call: TRBV11-2; j_call: TRBJ2-7; cdr3_aa: ASSYFSGGRVPYEQY
v_call: TRBV5-6; j_call: TRBJ1-3; cdr3_aa: ASSSDRRSGNTIY
v_call: TRBV6-9; j_call: TRBJ1-2; cdr3_aa: ASSYGGKYGYT
v_call: TRBV6-1; j_call: TRBJ2-5; cdr3_aa: ASSTGIRETQY
v_call: TRBV19; j_call: TRBJ1-5; cdr3_aa: ASTPGHSNQPQH
v_call: TRBV10-1; j_call: TRBJ2-4; cdr3_aa: ASSESGAGGIAKNIQY
v_call: TRBV5-1; j_call: TRBJ2-2; cdr3_aa: ASSLAGGGRGGELF
v_call: TRBV5-1; j_call: TRBJ2-7; cdr3_aa: ASSRDISYEQY
v_call: TRBV25-1; j_call: TRBJ1-2; cdr3_aa: ASSENHPPSYT
v_call: TRBV14; j_call: TRBJ2-7; cdr3_aa: ASSQVRVSAYEQY
v_call: TRBV27; j_call: TRBJ2-1; cdr3_aa: ASSFYSDSPTNEQF
v_call: TRBV7-2; j_call: TRBJ2-6; cdr3_aa: ASSSRRGAAGANVLT
v_call: TRBV7-8; j_call: TRBJ2-1; cdr3_aa: ASSSGIIAGAQNEQF
v_call: TRBV19; j_call: TRBJ2-1; cdr3_aa: ASSLSRKKIAFVVGYNEQF
v_call: TRBV5-4; j_call: TRBJ1-1; cdr3_aa: ASSDREQGGRTEAF
v_call: TRBV5-4; j_call: TRBJ1-2; cdr3_aa: ASSETGKHYGYT
v_call: TRBV2; j_call: TRBJ2-1; cdr3_aa: ASSVSAGTSYNEQF
v_call: TRBV7-2; j_call: TRBJ1-2; cdr3_aa: ASSFQGAGGYT
v_call: TRBV5-4; j_call: TRBJ2-2; cdr3_aa: ASSLLQGAGGELF
v_call: TRBV9; j_call: TRBJ2-3; cdr3_aa: ASSVEQVTSTDTQY
v_call: TRBV4-3; j_call: TRBJ2-7; cdr3_aa: ASSQDMWGDEQY
v_call: TRBV19; j_call: TRBJ2-7; cdr3_aa: ASGTVGTYEQY
v_call: TRBV7-6; j_call: TRBJ2-5; cdr3_aa: ASSAQRTSGKETQY
v_call: TRBV11-2; j_call: TRBJ2-2; cdr3_aa: ASSFQGSNTGELF
v_call: TRBV25-1; j_call: TRBJ1-3; cdr3_aa: ASSEMAVTRSGNTIY
v_call: TRBV6-5; j_call: TRBJ1-6; cdr3_aa: ASSYDLGGRSPLH
v_call: TRBV7-2; j_call: TRBJ2-7; cdr3_aa: ASSSRQATYEQY
v_call: TRBV4-1; j_call: TRBJ1-1; cdr3_aa: ASSHSHGPNTEAF
v_call: TRBV7-9; j_call: TRBJ1-4; cdr3_aa: ASMEVGDQEKLF
v_call: TRBV28; j_call: TRBJ1-2; cdr3_aa: ASSFPFDRGRHVNYGYT
v_call: TRBV7-9; j_call: TRBJ1-1; cdr3_aa: ASSFNRGYTEAF
v_call: TRBV7-2; j_call: TRBJ2-7; cdr3_aa: ASSERGLAGVYEQY
v_call: TRBV5-1; j_call: TRBJ2-7; cdr3_aa: ASRLSNEEY
v_call: TRBV7-8; j_call: TRBJ2-3; cdr3_aa: ASRARGTDTQY
v_call: TRBV2; j_call: TRBJ2-5; cdr3_aa: ASTRNRQETQY
v_call: TRBV29-1; j_call: TRBJ1-1; cdr3_aa: SIQSGANTEAF
v_call: TRBV27; j_call: TRBJ2-3; cdr3_aa: ASSLSVGSTDTQY
v_call: TRBV10-1; j_call: TRBJ1-1; cdr3_aa: ASSGWTAEAF
v_call: TRBV7-2; j_call: TRBJ1-4; cdr3_aa: ASSQRLEKLF
v_call: TRBV6-1; j_call: TRBJ2-7; cdr3_aa: ASSEGQAYSYEQY
v_call: TRBV28; j_call: TRBJ1-2; cdr3_aa: ASSFTAFYGYT
v_call: TRBV7-2; j_call: TRBJ2-7; cdr3_aa: ASSSEGGYEQY
v_call: TRBV6-5; j_call: TRBJ1-2; cdr3_aa: ASSPDYYGYT
v_call: TRBV2; j_call: TRBJ2-3; cdr3_aa: ASRFSRLAGEGDTQY
v_call: TRBV4-2; j_call: TRBJ1-1; cdr3_aa: ASSKGSQGTNTEAF
v_call: TRBV5-4; j_call: TRBJ2-3; cdr3_aa: ASSPASGRRADTQY
v_call: TRBV6-1; j_call: TRBJ1-2; cdr3_aa: ASSEVQGVLGYT
v_call: TRBV6-1; j_call: TRBJ2-3; cdr3_aa: ASSELAGAGDTQY
v_call: TRBV2; j_call: TRBJ1-2; cdr3_aa: ASSETSRGYT
v_call: TRBV30; j_call: TRBJ2-7; cdr3_aa: AWSRKGVSEQY